This T cell receptor beta chain was profiled in a study of human T cells and chemical hapten exposure. Blood, whole and unfractionated, served as the source for total RNA extraction. Study-wide points: Counts of TCRs above 1 in 1000 frequency stayed unchanged with DPC sensitization.

This clonotype has just a few counts. What it recognizes is unknown. It was the library that attached unique molecular identifiers to individual cDNA molecules. TCRdb re-analysed the reads in MiXCR, keeping a single row per CDR3 protein. The sample contains more than 100,000 distinct CDR3 sequences, approximately 9% of which appear only once. The receptor was derived from a human donor in good health. Some clones in this sample may be carry-over from other donors' samples. The sequenced sample was whole blood.

This CDR3 is CASSAAGTPYQDTQYF. The CDR3 DNA is TGTGCCAGCAGTGCCGCCGGGACACCGTATCAGGATACGCAGTATTTT. The chain has TRBV6-1 and TRBJ2-3; weak D call: TRBD1 (6 bases). The V gene's germline CDR1 is MNHNS and CDR2 SASEGT. The V and J ends lost 4 bases and 6 bases respectively, with 20 bases between them. The CDR3 length is 16 residues.